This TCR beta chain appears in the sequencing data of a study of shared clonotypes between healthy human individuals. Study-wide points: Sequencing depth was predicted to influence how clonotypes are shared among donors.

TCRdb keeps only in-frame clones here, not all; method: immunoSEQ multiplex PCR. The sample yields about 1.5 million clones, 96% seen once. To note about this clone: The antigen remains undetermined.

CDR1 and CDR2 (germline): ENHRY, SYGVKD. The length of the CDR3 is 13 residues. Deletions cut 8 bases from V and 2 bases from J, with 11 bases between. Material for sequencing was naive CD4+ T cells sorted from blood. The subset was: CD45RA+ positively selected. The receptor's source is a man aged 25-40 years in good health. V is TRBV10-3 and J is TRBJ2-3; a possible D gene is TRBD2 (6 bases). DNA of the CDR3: TGTGCCATCGGGGCGGGGACCACAGATACGCAGTATTTT. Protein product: CAIGAGTTDTQYF.